The 4 T cell receptor beta chains given below trace back to one sample, sequenced in a study of blood T cells in healthy people across ages. A J-beta primer mix and a sample-barcoded 5' primer were used in a second PCR of roughly 7 to 12 cycles. Each CDR3 protein gets one entry after TCRdb re-called the 5' RACE reads with MiXCR. The table has roughly 790,000 distinct CDR3 sequences, 40% to 45% seen once. Sequences were obtained from blood. Receptors were obtained from a woman in her sixties in good health.

In regard to this clonotype: At one boundary the junction diverges from the germline segment, which might be a read error. This rearrangement joins TRBV7-9 to TRBJ1-2; no firm D call. Germline CDR1 is SEHNR and CDR2 is FQNEAQ (reference sequence). The CDR3 contains 13 residues. The CDR3 DNA follows: TGTGCCAGCAGCACCCCGACTCCCTATGGCTACGCCTTC. Translated, it gives CASSTPTPYGYAF.

This sequence joins TRBV29-1 and TRBJ1-2; 10 bases fit TRBD1. Per germline, CDR1 SQVTM and CDR2 ANQGSEA. The CDR3 runs 17 residues. CDR3 sequence: CCAPGLGTGDMNYGYTF. As DNA, the CDR3 is TGCTGCGCACCGGGCCTCGGGACAGGGGATATGAACTATGGCTACACCTTC.

V and J are TRBV10-3 and TRBJ2-3; 9 bases are shared with TRBD1. CDR1 is ENHRY and CDR2 is SYGVKD in the germline V gene. The CDR3 is 15 amino acids. V lost 6 bases and J lost 4; bases outside the gene matches: 8. This CDR3 is CAIRFRDREPDTQYF. CDR3 coding DNA: TGTGCCATCAGATTCCGGGACAGGGAGCCAGATACGCAGTATTTT.

This clonotype turned up a few times. V is TRBV7-9 and J is TRBJ2-3, with 11 bases fitting TRBD2. V lost 3 bases, J lost 2 bases, and 10 bases stayed unmatched. The CDR3 runs to 18 residues. The germline gives CDR1 SEHNR, CDR2 FQNEAQ (reference sequence). The CDR3 loop reads CASSFTGTSGIYTDTQYF. In nucleotides, the CDR3 is TGTGCCAGCAGCTTTACCGGGACTAGCGGAATTTACACAGATACGCAGTATTTT.